This T cell receptor (beta chain) was documented in a study of cytomegalovirus exposure and HLA in healthy donors. Primers: 60 Vbeta forward and 13 Jbeta reverse. TCRdb keeps only in-frame clones here, not all; method: immunoSEQ multiplex PCR. This sample has approximately 110,000 clones, with just under 75% found just once. Germline CDR1 ENHRY, CDR2 SYGVKD. The CDR3 sequence is 14 residues long. The V and J ends lost 3 bases and 0 bases respectively, with 7 bases between them. Study-level findings and limits: In presence/absence analyses, roughly uniform sequencing depth across donors was assumed.

Comment on this clone: Its antigen is unknown.

This sequence was found in a man in his sixties in good health and CMV-seropositive. The sequenced material came from PBMCs. The V and J genes are TRBV10-3 and TRBJ2-3, with D perhaps matching TRBD1 (5 bases). CDR3 DNA sequence: TGTGCCATCAGTGAAAGGGGAAGCACAGATACGCAGTATTTT. Residues: CAISERGSTDTQYF.